One and the same sample provided the 8 T cell receptor beta chains below, sequenced in a study of shared clonotypes between healthy human individuals. Naive CD8 populations comprised CD45RO-negative cells positively selected for CCR7, excluding terminally differentiated effector memory CD45RA+ cells. Generated by immunoSEQ multiplex PCR, the TCRdb table keeps only in-frame clones and is missing some. The data hold 1.5 million to 2.5 million clones, with about 95% observed a single time. What was sequenced was naive CD8+ T cells sorted from blood. These receptors originate from a man younger than 35 in good health.

The rearrangement joins TRBV7-8 to TRBJ2-7; D is unclear. This CDR3 is 13 amino acids long. The V end was cut by 4 bases, the J end by 3 bases, with 10 bases between. Germline values: CDR1 SGHVS, CDR2 FQNEAQ. CDR3 residues: CASSSSVHYEQYF. The CDR3 bases are TGTGCCAGCAGCTCGAGTGTACACTACGAGCAGTACTTC.

The chain links TRBV4-3 to TRBJ2-7; D is possibly TRBD1 or TRBD2 (6 bases each). V was pared by 3 bases and J by 0 bases, with 12 bases between. The CDR3 contains 15 residues. Germline-derived CDR1 and CDR2 are LGHNA and YSLEER. The CDR3 nucleotides read TGCGCCAGCAGCCACTCAGGGGAGGACTCCTACGAGCAGTACTTC. Encoded protein: CASSHSGEDSYEQYF.

About this clone itself: Other DNA sequences in this sample translate to the same CDR3. The rearrangement uses TRBV9 and TRBJ2-1, with TRBD2 matching 11 bases. The CDR3 is 16 amino acids. J was trimmed by 3 bases and V by 0 bases; bases with no gene match: 2. Per the germline V gene, CDR1 is SGDLS and CDR2 is YYNGEE. The CDR3 protein is CASSVEGTSGYNEQFF. Here the CDR3 DNA reads TGTGCCAGCAGCGTAGAAGGGACTAGCGGCTACAATGAGCAGTTCTTC.

The rearrangement joins TRBV5-5 to TRBJ2-7, with 10 bases fitting TRBD2. CDR1 SGHKS and CDR2 YYEKEE come from the germline V gene (reference sequence). After removal of 4 bases from V and 3 bases from J, the junction contained 4 bases not matched to a gene. The CDR3 has 14 amino acids. CDR3 residues: CASSLTSGIYEQYF. The CDR3 DNA reads TGTGCCAGCAGCCTAACTAGCGGGATCTACGAGCAGTACTTC.

The genes are TRBV5-8 and TRBJ1-4; D is uncertain. This CDR3 spans 14 amino acids. Per germline, CDR1 SGHTS and CDR2 YDEGEE. The V gene lost 4 bases and the J gene lost 2 bases, with 9 bases spanning the gap. In DNA, the CDR3 is TGTGCCAGCAGCCACGTACCGACTAATGAAAAACTGTTTTTT. Translated: CASSHVPTNEKLFF.

This clone appeared once. J is TRBJ2-1 and V is TRBV27; D unresolved. This CDR3 contains 13 residues. V lost 3 bases and J lost 7, with 10 bases in between. From germline, CDR1 is MNHEY and CDR2 SMNVEV (reference sequence). The CDR3 DNA reads TGTGCCAGCAGTTTTGGCTACAAGAATGAGCAGTTCTTC. As protein: CASSFGYKNEQFF.

The chain employs TRBV6-1 and TRBJ1-1; D is uncertain. The V and J ends lost 8 bases and 0 bases respectively, with 10 bases between them. Germline lookup yields CDR1 MNHNS and CDR2 SASEGT. The CDR3 sequence is 13 residues long. The CDR3 DNA sequence: TGTGCCAGCTATGACGGTCTGAACACTGAAGCTTTCTTT. Its protein product is CASYDGLNTEAFF.

With regard to this clone: Different DNA sequences within this sample yield the same CDR3. The rearrangement uses TRBV4-1 and TRBJ2-7; D is perhaps TRBD2 (6 bases). The CDR3 has 14 residues. The V and J ends lost 1 base and 2 bases respectively, with 9 bases between them. Per germline, CDR1 MGHRA and CDR2 YSYEKL. CDR3 loop: CASSQVRGTYEQYF. The CDR3 DNA sequence: TGCGCCAGCAGCCAAGTCCGGGGGACCTACGAGCAGTACTTC.